Following are 23 T cell receptor beta chains from one sample sequenced in a study of T cell responses to AZD1222 COVID-19 vaccine. Sequenced by immunoSEQ multiplex PCR; TCRdb stores in-frame clones only, minus some. The sample contains 97,000 or so clones, around 82% of which appear only once. Source: peripheral blood, taken on day 0 of AZD1222 vaccination. The receptors derive from an adult in good health.

The chain links TRBV9 to TRBJ2-1, with unresolved D. Trimming took off 4 bases at V and 6 bases at J, with 20 bases between the two ends. The germline gives CDR1 SGDLS, CDR2 YYNGEE. CDR3 length: 16 residues. CDR3 bases: TGTGCCAGCAGCCCTCAACCAAGACAAGATCGCAATGAGCAGTTCTTC. Encoded protein: CASSPQPRQDRNEQFF.

J is TRBJ1-1 and V is TRBV9, with a tentative D call TRBD1 (6 bases). Germline lookup yields CDR1 SGDLS and CDR2 YYNGEE. The V and J ends lost 0 bases and 1 base respectively, with 16 bases between them. The CDR3 totals 17 residues. CDR3 residues: CASSVGSFGTTNTEAFF. The CDR3 nucleotides are TGTGCCAGCAGCGTAGGTTCTTTTGGGACAACGAACACTGAAGCTTTCTTT.

The chain recombines TRBV27 with TRBJ2-1; D gene ambiguous. The CDR3 spans 15 residues. Germline CDR1 MNHEY, CDR2 SMNVEV (reference sequence). V was shortened by 2 bases and J by 7 bases, with 15 bases between the two germline ends. The CDR3: CASSLAQYRSNEQFF. As DNA, the CDR3 is TGTGCCAGCAGTTTAGCACAGTATAGAAGTAATGAGCAGTTCTTC.

V gene TRBV5-1 combines with J gene TRBJ2-2; D not certain. The CDR3 has 15 amino acids. V was shortened by 4 bases and J by 0 bases, with 10 bases between the two germline ends. Germline V gives CDR1 SGHRS, CDR2 YFSETQ. The CDR3 bases are TGCGCCAGCAGCGGGGATGGATCGAACACCGGGGAGCTGTTTTTT. As protein: CASSGDGSNTGELFF.

The chain links TRBV12-3 or TRBV12-4 to TRBJ1-6; D perhaps matches TRBD1 (5 bases). Deletions cut 9 bases from V and 8 bases from J, with 11 bases between. The CDR3 has 12 amino acids. The CDR3 region is CASRGIDSPLHF. The CDR3 nucleotides are TGTGCCAGTCGGGGGATTGATTCACCCCTCCACTTT.

The CDR3 nucleotides read TGTGCCAGTAGTGCGGACAGAAACCGAGATAATTCACCCCTCCACTTT. This gives the protein CASSADRNRDNSPLHF. The V call is TRBV19, the J call TRBJ1-6, with a possible D match to TRBD1 (6 bases). The length of the CDR3 is 16 residues. The V end lost 5 bases, the J end lost 5 bases, and 16 bases lay between the germline ends. Germline V lookup: CDR1 LNHDA, CDR2 SQIVND (reference sequence).

V gene TRBV4-1 combines with J gene TRBJ1-5, with TRBD1 matching over 8 bases. V gave up 4 bases and J gave up 4 bases; unmatched junction bases: 6. CDR1 MGHRA and CDR2 YSYEKL come from the germline V gene. The CDR3 consists of 15 residues. CDR3 sequence reads: CASSLTDRGNQPQHF. The CDR3 nucleotides are TGCGCCAGCAGCCTAACCGACAGGGGAAATCAGCCCCAGCATTTT.

This chain uses TRBV24-1 with TRBJ2-1, with TRBD2 matching 11 bases. CDR3 length: 16 residues. Germline assignment: CDR1 KGHDR and CDR2 SFDVKD. V lost 4 bases, J lost 9 bases, and 10 bases stayed unmatched. CDR3 bases: TGTGCCACCAGTGACCCGACTAGCGGGAATCGTGGTGAGCAGTTCTTC. Protein product: CATSDPTSGNRGEQFF.

V gene TRBV29-1 combines with J gene TRBJ2-1; 9 bases line up with TRBD2. CDR3 length: 13 amino acids. Germline CDR1 reads SQVTM; CDR2 reads ANQGSEA. J was trimmed by 3 bases and V by 7 bases; bases with no gene match: 4. In nucleotides, the CDR3 is TGCAGCGGGGGCGGGAGGGGCTACAATGAGCAGTTCTTC. Translated, it gives CSGGGRGYNEQFF.

This clone was detected a few times. The V gene is TRBV3-1 (or the pseudogene TRBV3-2), the J gene TRBJ2-5; TRBD2 might be the D (6 bases). The V gene's germline CDR1 is LGHDT and CDR2 YNNKEL (reference sequence). Trimming took 4 bases from V and 1 from J, leaving 13 bases between them. CDR3 length: 15 amino acids. The CDR3 reads CASSPSSVSQETQYF. CDR3 in DNA: TGTGCCAGCAGCCCGTCTAGCGTATCCCAAGAGACCCAGTACTTC.

The gene calls are TRBV28 and TRBJ1-5; TRBD1 matches at 9 bases. There are 15 residues in the CDR3. V shed 4 bases and J 4 bases; nucleotides not matched to a gene: 5. Germline loops: CDR1 MDHEN, CDR2 SYDVKM. The CDR3 loop is CASSWGQGRNQPQHF. The CDR3 DNA follows: TGTGCCAGCAGTTGGGGACAGGGCCGAAATCAGCCCCAGCATTTT.

This clone was counted a single time. The CDR3 here is CASPPTSAYDSYNEQFF. The CDR3 DNA sequence: TGTGCCAGCCCGCCGACTAGCGCCTATGACTCCTACAATGAGCAGTTCTTC. The V and J genes are TRBV19 and TRBJ2-1, with TRBD2 identical over 8 bases. V lost 9 bases, J lost 0 bases, and 13 bases stayed unmatched. The V gene's germline CDR1 is LNHDA and CDR2 SQIVND (reference sequence). The CDR3 extends over 17 amino acids.

Only a few counts were recorded for this clone. This rearrangement joins TRBV2 to TRBJ1-5, with a weak D call TRBD1 (6 bases). The germline CDR1 and CDR2 sequences are SNHLY and FYNNEI. V was pared by 1 base and J by 0 bases, with 7 bases between. The CDR3 loop spans 15 amino acids. The CDR3 protein is CASSEEGGSNQPQHF. DNA of the CDR3: TGTGCCAGCAGTGAAGAAGGGGGTAGCAATCAGCCCCAGCATTTT.

The chain has TRBV10-3 and TRBJ1-1; 10 bases are shared with TRBD1. The CDR3 has 14 amino acids. The J segment lost 5 bases and the V segment lost 4 bases, leaving 4 bases of the junction unmatched. CDR1 ENHRY and CDR2 SYGVKD come from the germline V gene. CDR3 in amino acids: CAISVGQGRTEAFF. The CDR3 DNA follows: TGTGCCATCAGTGTGGGACAGGGGAGGACTGAAGCTTTCTTT.

This clone was detected many times. The V call is TRBV4-3, the J call TRBJ1-2, with 7 bases fitting TRBD1. Trimming removed 2 bases from V and 2 bases from J; junction bases left unmatched: 5. CDR3 length equals 15 residues. Germline V gene sequence: CDR1 LGHNA, CDR2 YSLEER. The CDR3 bases are TGCGCCAGCAGCCAAAGGGACAGAAGGAACTATGGCTACACCTTC. Translating it yields CASSQRDRRNYGYTF.

This clone was observed a handful of times. The chain has TRBV7-2 and TRBJ2-1; tentative D call: TRBD2 (6 bases). Trimming left V 5 bases short and J 10 bases short, with 15 bases between. CDR1 is SGHTA and CDR2 is FQGNSA in the germline V gene. This CDR3 has 13 amino acids. Written as DNA, the CDR3 is TGTGCCAGCAGCACAATCCGGGGGTACGAGCAGTTCTTC. Its translation: CASSTIRGYEQFF.

The genes are TRBV6-5 and TRBJ2-3; the D is unclear. Trimming removed 10 bases at V and 3 bases at J, with 8 bases between. This CDR3 comprises 11 residues. The germline V gene has CDR1 MNHEY and CDR2 SVGAGI. DNA of the CDR3: TGTGCCACCGGACCAACAGATACGCAGTATTTT. It specifies CATGPTDTQYF.

The CDR3 is CASSLAGSNEQFF. CDR3 bases: TGTGCCAGCAGTTTAGCGGGATCCAATGAGCAGTTCTTC. The chain combines TRBV28 with TRBJ2-1; D might be TRBD2 (6 bases). CDR3 size: 13 residues. The V end lost 2 bases, the J end lost 6 bases, and 8 bases lay between the germline ends. The germline gives CDR1 MDHEN, CDR2 SYDVKM.

The rearrangement joins TRBV12-3 or TRBV12-4 to TRBJ1-5; 7 bases fit TRBD1. V dropped 3 bases and J dropped 8; count of bases not matched to a gene: 4. This CDR3 has 13 amino acids. The CDR3 nucleotides read TGTGCCAGCAGTTTGCGCAGGGGGGAGCCCCAGCATTTT. Protein sequence: CASSLRRGEPQHF.

The chain couples TRBV28 to TRBJ2-2, with TRBD1 identical over 9 bases. Germline CDR1 reads MDHEN; CDR2 reads SYDVKM. The CDR3 is 15 residues long. Trimming removed 5 bases from V and 5 bases from J; junction bases left unmatched: 6. The DNA for the CDR3 is TGTGCCAGCAGTCCCGGGACAGGGTGGACCGGGGAGCTGTTTTTT. Its protein is CASSPGTGWTGELFF.

The rearrangement joins TRBV7-2 to TRBJ2-7; no definite D call. Germline CDR1 SGHTA, CDR2 FQGNSA. V lost 1 base and J lost 4, with 8 bases in between. The CDR3 has 13 residues. The DNA of the CDR3 is TGTGCCAGCAGCTTAGAGTATAGGTACGAGCAGTACTTC. It encodes CASSLEYRYEQYF.

J is TRBJ2-1 and V is TRBV7-2; TRBD2 matches at 12 bases. This CDR3 has 15 amino acids. After removal of 5 bases from V and 7 bases from J, the junction contained 6 bases not matched to a gene. Germline loops: CDR1 SGHTA, CDR2 FQGNSA. The CDR3 is CASSASGGAGNEQFF. CDR3 in DNA: TGTGCCAGCAGCGCTAGCGGGGGGGCCGGTAATGAGCAGTTCTTC.

Note on this clone: The junction does not match germline at one end; this may be a read error. J is TRBJ1-5 and V is TRBV6-2 or TRBV6-3; weak D call: TRBD1 (5 bases). The germline V gene encodes CDR1 MNHEY and CDR2 SVGEGT. CDR3 length: 15 amino acids. CDR3 residues: CASSDSGYLRQPQHF. The CDR3 DNA is TGTGCCAGCAGTGACTCAGGGTATCTCCGGCAGCCCCAGCATTTT.